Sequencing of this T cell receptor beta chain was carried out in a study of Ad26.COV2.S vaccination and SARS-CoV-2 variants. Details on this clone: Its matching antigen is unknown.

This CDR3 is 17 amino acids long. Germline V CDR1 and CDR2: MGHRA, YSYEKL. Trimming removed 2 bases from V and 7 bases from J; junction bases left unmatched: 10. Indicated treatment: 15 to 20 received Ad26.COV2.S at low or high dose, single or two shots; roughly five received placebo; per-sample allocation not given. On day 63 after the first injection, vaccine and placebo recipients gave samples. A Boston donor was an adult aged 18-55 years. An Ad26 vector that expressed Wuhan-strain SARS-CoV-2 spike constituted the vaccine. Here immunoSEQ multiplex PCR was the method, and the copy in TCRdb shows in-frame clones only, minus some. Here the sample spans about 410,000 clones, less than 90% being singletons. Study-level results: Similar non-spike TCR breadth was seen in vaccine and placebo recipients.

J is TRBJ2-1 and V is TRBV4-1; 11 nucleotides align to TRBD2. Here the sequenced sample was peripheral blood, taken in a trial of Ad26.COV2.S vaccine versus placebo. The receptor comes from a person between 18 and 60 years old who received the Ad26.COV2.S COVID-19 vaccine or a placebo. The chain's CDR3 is CASSQLFLAGGRNEQFF. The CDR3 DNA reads TGCGCCAGCAGCCAACTCTTCCTAGCGGGGGGCCGGAATGAGCAGTTCTTC.